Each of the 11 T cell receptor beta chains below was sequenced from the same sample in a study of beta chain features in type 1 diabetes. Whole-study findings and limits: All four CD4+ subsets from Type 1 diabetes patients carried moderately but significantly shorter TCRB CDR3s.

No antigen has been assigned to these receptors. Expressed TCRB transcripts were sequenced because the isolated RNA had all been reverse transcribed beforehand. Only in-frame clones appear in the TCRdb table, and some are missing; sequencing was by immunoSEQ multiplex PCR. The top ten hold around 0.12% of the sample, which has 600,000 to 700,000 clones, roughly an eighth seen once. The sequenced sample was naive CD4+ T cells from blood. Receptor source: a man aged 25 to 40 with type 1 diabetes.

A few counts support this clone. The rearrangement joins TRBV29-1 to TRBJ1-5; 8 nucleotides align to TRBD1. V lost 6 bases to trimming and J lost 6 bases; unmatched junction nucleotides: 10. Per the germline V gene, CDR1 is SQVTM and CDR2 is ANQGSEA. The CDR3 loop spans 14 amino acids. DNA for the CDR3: TGCAGCGTAAGTTGGACAGGGAAAGGTCAGCCCCAGCATTTT. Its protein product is CSVSWTGKGQPQHF. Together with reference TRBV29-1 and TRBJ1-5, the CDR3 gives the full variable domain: SAVISQKPSRDICQRGTSLTIQCQVDSQVTMMFWYRQQPGQSLTLIATANQGSEATYESGFVIDKFPISRPNLTFSTLTVSNMSPEDSSIYLCSVSWTGKGQPQHFGDGTRLSIL.

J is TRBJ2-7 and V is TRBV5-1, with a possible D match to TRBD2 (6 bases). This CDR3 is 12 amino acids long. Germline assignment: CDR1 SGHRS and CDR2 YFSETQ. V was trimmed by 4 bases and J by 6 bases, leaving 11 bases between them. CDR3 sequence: CASSGTGSEQYF. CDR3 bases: TGCGCCAGCAGCGGCACCGGGAGCGAGCAGTACTTC.

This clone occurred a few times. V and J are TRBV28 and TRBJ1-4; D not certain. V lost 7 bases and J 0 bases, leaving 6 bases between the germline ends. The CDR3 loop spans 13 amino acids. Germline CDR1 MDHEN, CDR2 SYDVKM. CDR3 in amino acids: CASNTPTNEKLFF. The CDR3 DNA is TGTGCCAGCAATACTCCAACTAATGAAAAACTGTTTTTT.

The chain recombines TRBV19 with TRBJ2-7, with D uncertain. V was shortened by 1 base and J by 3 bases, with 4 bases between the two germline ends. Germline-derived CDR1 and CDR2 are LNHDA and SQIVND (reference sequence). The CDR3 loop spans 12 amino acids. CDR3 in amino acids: CASSIVGYEQYF. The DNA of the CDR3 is TGTGCCAGTAGTATAGTCGGCTACGAGCAGTACTTC.

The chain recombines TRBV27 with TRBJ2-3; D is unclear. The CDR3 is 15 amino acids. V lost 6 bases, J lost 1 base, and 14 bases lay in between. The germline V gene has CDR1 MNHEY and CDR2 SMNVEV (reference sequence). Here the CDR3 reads CASSPEGSGTDTQYF. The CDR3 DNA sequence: TGTGCCAGCAGCCCCGAAGGGTCCGGCACAGATACGCAGTATTTT.

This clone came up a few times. CDR3 sequence (DNA): TGTGCCAGTAGTACTGATAACCCTTTTCGGTTGATTCCAGATACGCAGTATTTT. Its protein is CASSTDNPFRLIPDTQYF. This rearrangement joins TRBV19 to TRBJ2-3; D ambiguous. This CDR3 is 18 amino acids long. The germline V gene has CDR1 LNHDA and CDR2 SQIVND (reference sequence). V was pared by 4 bases and J by 4 bases, with 24 bases between.

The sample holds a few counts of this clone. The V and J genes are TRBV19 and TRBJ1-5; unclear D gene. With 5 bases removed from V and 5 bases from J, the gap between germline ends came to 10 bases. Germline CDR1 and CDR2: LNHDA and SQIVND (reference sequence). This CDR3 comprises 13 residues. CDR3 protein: CASSAGMDQPQHF. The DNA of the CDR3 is TGTGCCAGTAGTGCTGGGATGGATCAGCCCCAGCATTTT.

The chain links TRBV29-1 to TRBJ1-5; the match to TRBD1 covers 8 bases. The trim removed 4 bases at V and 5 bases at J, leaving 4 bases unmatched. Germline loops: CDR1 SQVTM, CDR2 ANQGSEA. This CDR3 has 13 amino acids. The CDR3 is CSVADRGDQPQHF. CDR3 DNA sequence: TGCAGCGTTGCTGACAGGGGTGATCAGCCCCAGCATTTT.

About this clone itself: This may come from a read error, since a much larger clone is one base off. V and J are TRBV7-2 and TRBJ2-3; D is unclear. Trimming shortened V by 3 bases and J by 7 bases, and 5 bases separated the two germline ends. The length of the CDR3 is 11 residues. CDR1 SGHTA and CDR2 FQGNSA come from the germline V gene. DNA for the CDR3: TGTGCCAGCAGCTTGACAAATACGCAGTATTTT. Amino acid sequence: CASSLTNTQYF.

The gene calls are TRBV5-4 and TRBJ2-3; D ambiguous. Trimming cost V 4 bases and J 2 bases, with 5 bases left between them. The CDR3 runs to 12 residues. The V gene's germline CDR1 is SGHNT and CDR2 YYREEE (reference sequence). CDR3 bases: TGTGCCAGCAGCCGGACCACAGATACGCAGTATTTT. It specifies CASSRTTDTQYF.

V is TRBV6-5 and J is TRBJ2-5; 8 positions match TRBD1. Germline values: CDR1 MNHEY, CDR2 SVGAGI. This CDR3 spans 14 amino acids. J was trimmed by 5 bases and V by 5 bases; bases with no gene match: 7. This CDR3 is CASSPQGAGETQYF. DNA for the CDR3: TGTGCCAGCAGTCCCCAGGGGGCCGGTGAGACCCAGTACTTC.